The present T cell receptor (beta chain) was sequenced within a study of chemoradiotherapy in HPV16-positive cancers. Sequenced by immunoSEQ multiplex PCR; TCRdb stores in-frame clones only, minus some. The sample includes just under 40,000 clones, 76% of them seen just once. Germline CDR1 reads SSHAT; CDR2 reads FNYEAQ (reference sequence). The CDR3 has 14 residues. V lost 5 bases to trimming and J lost 2 bases, with 12 bases between them. This clone turned up a few times. Its specificity is unknown. The study's findings and limits: The functional HPV-specific definition rests on just two HPV16-positive patients. Candidate HPV-specific clones and E7-related TCR motifs grew in tumor during treatment.

The TCR comes from a human donor with HPV-associated anogenital cancer. V and J are TRBV7-7 and TRBJ2-5; TRBD1 is a possible D gene (6 bases). The sample in question was blood, obtained from a patient who underwent chemoradiotherapy. The CDR3 nucleotides are TGTGCCAGCAGCCCGCGACAGGTTCAAGAGACCCAGTACTTC. Translation: CASSPRQVQETQYF.